This T cell receptor (beta chain) was found in a study of blood T cell repertoires in COVID-19. Study-wide context: From the United States, Italy and Spain came samples of acute and convalescent COVID-19. PBMCs, B-cell-depleted T cells, or T cells provided the cDNA or gDNA that made up the material.

Original processing methods: Amplification with reference gene primers provided the estimates of nucleated cell counts. Assay: immunoSEQ multiplex PCR; the TCRdb copy retains only in-frame clones and omits some. V, J and clone size are taken as reported in that table, and D and trimming were inferred from the DNA itself. The table records 150,000 to 200,000 clones, 86% of them present only once. The sequenced sample consisted of peripheral blood. This receptor was obtained from a man between 65 and 79 years old with acute or convalescent COVID-19.

CDR3 residues: CASSEMGGRSNEKLFF. The CDR3 bases are TGTGCCAGCAGTGAAATGGGGGGGCGTAGTAATGAAAAACTGTTTTTT. This sequence joins TRBV2 and TRBJ1-4; D may be TRBD1 (6 bases). Trimming took off 2 bases at V and 4 bases at J, with 14 bases between the two ends. Germline CDR1 reads SNHLY; CDR2 reads FYNNEI. The CDR3 has 16 amino acids.